This T cell receptor (beta chain) came from a study of identical twins. Germline assignment: CDR1 DFQATT and CDR2 SNEGSKA (reference sequence). Trimming took off 0 bases at V and 5 bases at J, with 4 bases between the two ends. The CDR3 is 11 amino acids. One entry per CDR3 protein results from TCRdb running MiXCR on the 5' RACE reads. In the table there are more than 1.5 million distinct CDR3 sequences, around 33% of which are singletons. Concerning this clonotype itself: Antigen unknown.

Findings and caveats of the study: Carriage of fewer insertions was seen in abundant cord blood beta clonotypes, whereas memory repertoires showed none.

The chain has TRBV20-1 and TRBJ1-1, with no clear D. The clonotype comes from a newborn girl in good health. The specimen was cord blood. The CDR3 nucleotides read TGCAGTGCTAGAGATCTAACTGAAGCTTTCTTT. It is translated as CSARDLTEAFF.